This section outlines one TCR beta chain sequence together with its context. This sample is drawn from a study of glioma-infiltrating T cells after dendritic cell vaccination. Study-wide background: Glioblastoma patients came from Phase I and II dendritic cell vaccination trials. Autologous tumor lysate was loaded overnight onto monocyte-derived dendritic cells grown about seven days with IL-4 and GM-CSF.

Sequenced by immunoSEQ multiplex PCR; TCRdb stores in-frame clones only, minus some. The table lists 93,000 or so clones, more than 80% of them singletons. Trimming removed 0 bases at V and 2 bases at J, with 8 bases between. Germline V gene sequence: CDR1 MNHEY, CDR2 SVGAGI. There are 15 residues in the CDR3. The chain couples TRBV6-5 to TRBJ1-5, with D maybe TRBD1 (5 bases). Material: blood, obtained before dendritic cell vaccination. The sequence was obtained from a human donor with glioblastoma. CDR3 sequence: CASSYSGGGNQPQHF. CDR3 DNA sequence: TGTGCCAGCAGTTACTCCGGGGGGGGCAATCAGCCCCAGCATTTT.